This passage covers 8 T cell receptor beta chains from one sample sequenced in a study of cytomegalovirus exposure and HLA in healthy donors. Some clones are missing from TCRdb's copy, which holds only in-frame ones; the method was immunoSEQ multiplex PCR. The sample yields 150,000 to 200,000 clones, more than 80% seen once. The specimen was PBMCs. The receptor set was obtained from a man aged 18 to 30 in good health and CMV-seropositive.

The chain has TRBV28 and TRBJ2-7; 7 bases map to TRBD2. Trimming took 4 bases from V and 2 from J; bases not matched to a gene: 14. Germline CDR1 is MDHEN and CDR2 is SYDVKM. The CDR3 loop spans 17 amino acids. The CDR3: CASSSRFGGRKAYEQYF. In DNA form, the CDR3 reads TGTGCCAGCAGTTCCCGATTCGGGGGGAGGAAAGCCTACGAGCAGTACTTC.

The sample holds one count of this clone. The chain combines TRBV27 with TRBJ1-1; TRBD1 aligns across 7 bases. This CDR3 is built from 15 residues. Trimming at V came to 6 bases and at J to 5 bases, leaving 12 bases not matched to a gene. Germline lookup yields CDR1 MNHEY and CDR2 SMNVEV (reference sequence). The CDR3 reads CASSMAGGRQTEAFF. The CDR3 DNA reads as TGTGCCAGCAGCATGGCAGGGGGACGGCAGACTGAAGCTTTCTTT.

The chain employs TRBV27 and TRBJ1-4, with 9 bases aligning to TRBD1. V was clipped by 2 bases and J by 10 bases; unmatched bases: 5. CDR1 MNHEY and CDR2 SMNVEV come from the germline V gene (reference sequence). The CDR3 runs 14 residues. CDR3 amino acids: CASSLGQGLGKLFF. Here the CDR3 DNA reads TGTGCCAGCAGTTTAGGACAGGGGCTGGGAAAACTGTTTTTT.

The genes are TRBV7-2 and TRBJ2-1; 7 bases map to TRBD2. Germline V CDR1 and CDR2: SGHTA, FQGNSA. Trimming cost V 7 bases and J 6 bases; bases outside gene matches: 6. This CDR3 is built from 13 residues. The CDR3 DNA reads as TGTGCCAGCACCCTCCCGGGGGGCAATGAGCAGTTCTTC. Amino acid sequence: CASTLPGGNEQFF.

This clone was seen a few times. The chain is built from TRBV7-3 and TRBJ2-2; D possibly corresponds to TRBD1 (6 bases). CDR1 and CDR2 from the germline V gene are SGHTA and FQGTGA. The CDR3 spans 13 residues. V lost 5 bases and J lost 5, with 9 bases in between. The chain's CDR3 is CASSTTGTGELFF. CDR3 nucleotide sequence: TGTGCCAGCAGCACAACAGGGACCGGGGAGCTGTTTTTT. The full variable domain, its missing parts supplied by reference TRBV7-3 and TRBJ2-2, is GAGVSQTPSNKVTEKGKYVELRCDPISGHTALYWYRQSLGQGPEFLIYFQGTGAADDSGLPNDRFFAVRPEGSVSTLKIQRTERGDSAVYLCASSTTGTGELFFGEGSRLTVL.

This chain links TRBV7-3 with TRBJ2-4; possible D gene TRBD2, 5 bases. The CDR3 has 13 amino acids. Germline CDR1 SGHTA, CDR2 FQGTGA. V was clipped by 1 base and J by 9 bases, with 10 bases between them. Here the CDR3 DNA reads TGTGCCAGCAGCTTAATGGCGGGTCGCATTCAGTACTTC. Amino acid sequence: CASSLMAGRIQYF.

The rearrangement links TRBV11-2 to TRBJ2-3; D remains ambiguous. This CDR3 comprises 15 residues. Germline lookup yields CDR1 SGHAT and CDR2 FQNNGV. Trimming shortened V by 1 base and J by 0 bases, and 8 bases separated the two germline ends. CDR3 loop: CASSLGVLSTDTQYF. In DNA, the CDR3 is TGTGCCAGCAGCTTAGGAGTGTTGAGCACAGATACGCAGTATTTT.

CDR3 amino acids: CASSPGSYEQYF. The CDR3 region has the DNA TGTGCCAGCAGCCCGGGCTCCTACGAGCAGTACTTC. The chain carries TRBV9 and TRBJ2-7; D is ambiguous. The V and J ends lost 4 bases and 0 bases respectively, with 5 bases between them. Germline V lookup: CDR1 SGDLS, CDR2 YYNGEE. This CDR3 contains 12 residues.